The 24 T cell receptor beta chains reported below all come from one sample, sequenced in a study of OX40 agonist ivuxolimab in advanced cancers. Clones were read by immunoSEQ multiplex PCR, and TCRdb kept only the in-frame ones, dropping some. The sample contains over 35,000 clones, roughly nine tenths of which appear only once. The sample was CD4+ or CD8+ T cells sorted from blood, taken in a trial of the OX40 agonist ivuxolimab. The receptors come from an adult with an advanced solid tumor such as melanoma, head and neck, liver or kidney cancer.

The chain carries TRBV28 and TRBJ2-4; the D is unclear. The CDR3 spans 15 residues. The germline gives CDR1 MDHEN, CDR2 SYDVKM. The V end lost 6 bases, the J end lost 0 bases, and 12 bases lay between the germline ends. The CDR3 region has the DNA TGTGCCAGCAGACCCACGGGTATAGCCAAAAACATTCAGTACTTC. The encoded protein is CASRPTGIAKNIQYF.

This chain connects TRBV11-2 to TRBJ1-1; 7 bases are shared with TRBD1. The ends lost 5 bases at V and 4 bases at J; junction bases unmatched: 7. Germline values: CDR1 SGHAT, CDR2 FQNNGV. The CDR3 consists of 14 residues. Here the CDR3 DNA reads TGTGCCAGCAGCAGAGGACAGGCGGGCACTGAAGCTTTCTTT. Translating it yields CASSRGQAGTEAFF.

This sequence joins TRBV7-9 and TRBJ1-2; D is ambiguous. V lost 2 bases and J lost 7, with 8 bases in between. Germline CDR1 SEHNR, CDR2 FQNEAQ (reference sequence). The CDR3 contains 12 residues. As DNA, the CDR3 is TGTGCCAGCAGCTTATTGGAAGGTGGCTACACCTTC. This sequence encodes CASSLLEGGYTF.

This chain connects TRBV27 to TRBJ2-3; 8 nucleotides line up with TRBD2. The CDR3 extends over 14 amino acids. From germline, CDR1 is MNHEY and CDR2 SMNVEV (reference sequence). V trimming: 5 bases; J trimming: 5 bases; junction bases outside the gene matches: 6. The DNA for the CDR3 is TGTGCCAGCAGTCGGGAGGGCCGAAGAGATACGCAGTATTTT. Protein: CASSREGRRDTQYF.

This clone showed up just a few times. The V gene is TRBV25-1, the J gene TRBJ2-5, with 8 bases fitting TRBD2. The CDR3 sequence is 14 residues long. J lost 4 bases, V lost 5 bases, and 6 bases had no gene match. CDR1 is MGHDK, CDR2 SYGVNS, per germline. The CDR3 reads CASSPPGLGETQYF. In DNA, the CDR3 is TGTGCCAGCAGTCCACCGGGACTAGGAGAGACCCAGTACTTC.

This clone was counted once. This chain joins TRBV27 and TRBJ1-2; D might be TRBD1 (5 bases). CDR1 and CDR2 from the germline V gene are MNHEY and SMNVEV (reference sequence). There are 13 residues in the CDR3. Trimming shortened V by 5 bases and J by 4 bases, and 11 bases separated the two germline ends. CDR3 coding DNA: TGTGCCAGCAGTGCGACAGCTCTCTATGGCTACACCTTC. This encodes CASSATALYGYTF.

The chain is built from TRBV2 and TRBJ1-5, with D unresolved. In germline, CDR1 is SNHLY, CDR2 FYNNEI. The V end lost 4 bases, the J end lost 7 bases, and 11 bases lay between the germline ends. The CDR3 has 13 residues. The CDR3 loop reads CASSAFLGQPQHF. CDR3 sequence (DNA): TGTGCCAGCAGTGCGTTTTTAGGGCAGCCCCAGCATTTT. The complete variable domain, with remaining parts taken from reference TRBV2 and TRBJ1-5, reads EPEVTQTPSHQVTQMGQEVILRCVPISNHLYFYWYRQILGQKVEFLVSFYNNEISEKSEIFDDQFSVERPDGSNFTLKIRSTKLEDSAMYFCASSAFLGQPQHFGDGTRLSIL.

The CDR3 DNA sequence: TGTGCCAGCAGCTTAGTAGGGGACACTGAAGCTTTCTTT. Translating it yields CASSLVGDTEAFF. The chain is built from TRBV11-2 and TRBJ1-1; a possible D gene is TRBD1 (5 bases). CDR1 is SGHAT and CDR2 is FQNNGV in the germline V gene. V was clipped by 1 base and J by 3 bases, with 6 bases between them. CDR3 length: 13 amino acids.

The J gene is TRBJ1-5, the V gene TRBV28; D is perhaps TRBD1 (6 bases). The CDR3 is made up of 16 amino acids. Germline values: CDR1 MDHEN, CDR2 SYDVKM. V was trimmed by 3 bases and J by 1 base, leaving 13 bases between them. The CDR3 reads CASSFPGGGSNQPQHF. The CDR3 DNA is TGTGCCAGCAGTTTTCCCGGGGGCGGGAGCAATCAGCCCCAGCATTTT.

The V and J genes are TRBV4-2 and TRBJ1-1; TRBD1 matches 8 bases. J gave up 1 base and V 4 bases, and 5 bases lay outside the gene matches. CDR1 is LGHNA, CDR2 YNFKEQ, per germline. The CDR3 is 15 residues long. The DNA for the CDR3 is TGTGCCAGCAGCCGCCCGGACAGGGAGAACACTGAAGCTTTCTTT. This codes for CASSRPDRENTEAFF.

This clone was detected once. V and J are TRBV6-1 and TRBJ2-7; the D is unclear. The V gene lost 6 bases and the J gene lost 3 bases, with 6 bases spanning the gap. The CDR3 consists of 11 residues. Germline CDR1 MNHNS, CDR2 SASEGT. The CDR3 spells CASSAVYEQYF. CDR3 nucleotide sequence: TGTGCCAGCAGCGCTGTCTACGAGCAGTACTTC.

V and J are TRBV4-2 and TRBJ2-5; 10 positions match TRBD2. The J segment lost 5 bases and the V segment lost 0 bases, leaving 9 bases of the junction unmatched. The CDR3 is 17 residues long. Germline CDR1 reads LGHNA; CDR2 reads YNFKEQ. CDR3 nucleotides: TGTGCCAGCAGCCAAGAGAGGAGCGGGGGGGCCATGGAGACCCAGTACTTC. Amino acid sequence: CASSQERSGGAMETQYF.

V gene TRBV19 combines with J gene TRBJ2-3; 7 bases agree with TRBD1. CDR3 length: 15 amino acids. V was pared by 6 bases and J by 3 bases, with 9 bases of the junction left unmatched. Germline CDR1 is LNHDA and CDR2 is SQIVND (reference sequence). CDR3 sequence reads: CASRRGQERTDTQYF. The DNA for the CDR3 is TGTGCCAGTAGAAGAGGACAGGAGAGGACAGATACGCAGTATTTT.

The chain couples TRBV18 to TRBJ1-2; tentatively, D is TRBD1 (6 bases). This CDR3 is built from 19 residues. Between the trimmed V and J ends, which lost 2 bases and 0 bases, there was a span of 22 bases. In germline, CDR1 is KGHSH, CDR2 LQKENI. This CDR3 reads CASSPIAATPGQTNYGYTF. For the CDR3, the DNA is TGTGCCAGCTCACCAATCGCCGCGACACCGGGACAAACTAACTATGGCTACACCTTC.

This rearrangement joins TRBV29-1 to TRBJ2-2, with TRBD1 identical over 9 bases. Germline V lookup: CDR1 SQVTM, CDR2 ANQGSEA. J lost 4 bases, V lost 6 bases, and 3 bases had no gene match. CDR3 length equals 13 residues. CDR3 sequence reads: CSVGQGSTGELFF. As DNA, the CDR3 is TGCAGCGTAGGACAGGGGAGCACCGGGGAGCTGTTTTTT.

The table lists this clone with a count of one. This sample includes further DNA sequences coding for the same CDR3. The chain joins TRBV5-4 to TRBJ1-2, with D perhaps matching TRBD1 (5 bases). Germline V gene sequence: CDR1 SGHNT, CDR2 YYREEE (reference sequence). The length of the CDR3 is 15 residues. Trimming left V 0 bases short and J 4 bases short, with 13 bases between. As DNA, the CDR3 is TGTGCCAGCAGCTTGGCCTGGGGCAGCTCCTATGGCTACACCTTC. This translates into CASSLAWGSSYGYTF.

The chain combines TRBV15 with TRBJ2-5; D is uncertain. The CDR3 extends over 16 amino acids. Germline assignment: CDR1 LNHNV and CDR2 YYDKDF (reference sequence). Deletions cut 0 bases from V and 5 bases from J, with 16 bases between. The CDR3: CATSRDAAAGGETQYF. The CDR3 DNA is TGTGCCACCAGCAGAGACGCGGCTGCCGGTGGGGAGACCCAGTACTTC.

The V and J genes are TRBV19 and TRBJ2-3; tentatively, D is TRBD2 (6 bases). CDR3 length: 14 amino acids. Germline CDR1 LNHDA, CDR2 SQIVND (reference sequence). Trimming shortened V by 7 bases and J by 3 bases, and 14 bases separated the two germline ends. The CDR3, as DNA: TGTGCCAGTAACTCAAACGCGGGGACAGATACGCAGTATTTT. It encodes CASNSNAGTDTQYF.

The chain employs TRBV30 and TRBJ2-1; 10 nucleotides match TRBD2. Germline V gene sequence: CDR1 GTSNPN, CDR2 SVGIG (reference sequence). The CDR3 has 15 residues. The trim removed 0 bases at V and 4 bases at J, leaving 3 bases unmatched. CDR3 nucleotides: TGTGCCTGGAGTGTAGGTAGCGGGGGGTACAATGAGCAGTTCTTC. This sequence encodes CAWSVGSGGYNEQFF.

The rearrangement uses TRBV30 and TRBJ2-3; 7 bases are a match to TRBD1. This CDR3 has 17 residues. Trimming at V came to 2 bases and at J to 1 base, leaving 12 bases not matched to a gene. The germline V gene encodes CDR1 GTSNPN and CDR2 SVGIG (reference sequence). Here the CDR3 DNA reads TGTGCCTGGAGTAGTATTACAGGGGTAGAGGGCACAGATACGCAGTATTTT. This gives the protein CAWSSITGVEGTDTQYF.

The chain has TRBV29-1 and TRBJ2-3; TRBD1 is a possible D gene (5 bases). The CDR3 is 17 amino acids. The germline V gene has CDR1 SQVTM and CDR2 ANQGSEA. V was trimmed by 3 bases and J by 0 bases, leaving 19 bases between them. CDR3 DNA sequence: TGCAGCGTTGAGGAAGGCAGGGCCGTTGCAAGCACAGATACGCAGTATTTT. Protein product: CSVEEGRAVASTDTQYF.

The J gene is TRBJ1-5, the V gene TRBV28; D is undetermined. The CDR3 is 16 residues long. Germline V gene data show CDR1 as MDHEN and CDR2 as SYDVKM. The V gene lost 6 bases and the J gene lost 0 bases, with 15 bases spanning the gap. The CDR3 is CASRLEIGSSNQPQHF. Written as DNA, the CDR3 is TGTGCCAGCAGACTAGAGATTGGGAGTAGCAATCAGCCCCAGCATTTT.

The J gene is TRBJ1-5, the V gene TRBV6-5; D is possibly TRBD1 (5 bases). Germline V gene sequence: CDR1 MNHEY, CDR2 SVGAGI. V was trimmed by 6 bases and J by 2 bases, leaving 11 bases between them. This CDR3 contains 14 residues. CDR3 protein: CASRSGYGNQPQHF. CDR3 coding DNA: TGTGCCAGCAGATCAGGGTACGGCAATCAGCCCCAGCATTTT.

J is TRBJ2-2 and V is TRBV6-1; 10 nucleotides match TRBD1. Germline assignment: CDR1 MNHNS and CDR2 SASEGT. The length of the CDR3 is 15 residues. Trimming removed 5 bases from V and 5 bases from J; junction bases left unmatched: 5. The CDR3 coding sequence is TGTGCCAGCAGTCTACGGACAGGGGGAACCGGGGAGCTGTTTTTT. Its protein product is CASSLRTGGTGELFF.